This TCR beta chain emerged from a study of shared clonotypes between healthy human individuals. Study background: The cohort had two women and a few men, ages 18 to 49.

Caucasian adults living in Nashville, Tennessee, provided all samples. For this clone: The antigen is undetermined.

Study-wide findings and caveats: Sequencing depth was a factor that was expected to affect clonotype sharing among donors. Clonotypes shared by all four donors outscored non-shared clonotypes in generation probability.

Profiling relied on immunoSEQ multiplex PCR, and the TCRdb table lists in-frame clones only, not all of them. The sample holds a few million clones, more than 85% seen once. Germline-derived CDR1 and CDR2 are SGHRS and YFSETQ. Trimming removed 4 bases from V and 0 bases from J, with 13 bases in between. This CDR3 comprises 16 residues. This TCR derives from a man younger than 35 in good health. Some clones in this sample may be carry-over from other donors' samples. J is TRBJ1-4 and V is TRBV5-1; D remains ambiguous. The specimen was naive CD4+ T cells from PBMCs. Subset given: CD45RA+ positively selected. This CDR3 is CASSPGKGPTNEKLFF. In DNA, the CDR3 is TGCGCCAGCAGCCCCGGCAAGGGCCCAACTAATGAAAAACTGTTTTTT.